This passage covers 12 T cell receptor beta chains from one sample sequenced in a study of T cell changes during pregnancy in multiple sclerosis. Sequencing was performed with immunoSEQ multiplex PCR; in TCRdb, only in-frame clones are kept and a portion is missing. The table lists about 88,000 clones, more than 85% of them singletons. Sequencing was performed on peripheral blood, taken in the first trimester of pregnancy. The receptors originated from a female donor with multiple sclerosis, enrolled in a pregnancy study.

The V and J genes are TRBV27 and TRBJ2-7; D unresolved. The CDR3 contains 14 residues. Germline loops: CDR1 MNHEY, CDR2 SMNVEV (reference sequence). V dropped 5 bases and J dropped 0 bases, with 11 bases sitting between them. This CDR3 is CASSLQPSSYEQYF. The DNA for the CDR3 is TGTGCCAGCAGTCTACAGCCGAGCTCCTACGAGCAGTACTTC.

The rearrangement uses TRBV30 and TRBJ2-7; the D gene is possibly TRBD1 (5 bases). Trimming took 2 bases from V and 3 from J, leaving 14 bases between them. From germline, CDR1 is GTSNPN and CDR2 SVGIG (reference sequence). This CDR3 is built from 14 residues. CDR3 amino acids: CAWSLASGLYEQYF. The CDR3 bases are TGTGCCTGGAGTTTGGCGTCAGGGCTCTACGAGCAGTACTTC.

The gene calls are TRBV27 and TRBJ2-2; D not certain. CDR3 size: 14 residues. The germline CDR1 and CDR2 sequences are MNHEY and SMNVEV (reference sequence). Trimming cost V 5 bases and J 6 bases, with 13 bases left between them. This CDR3 reads CASSPRNEAGELFF. DNA for the CDR3: TGTGCCAGCAGTCCCCGTAACGAGGCCGGGGAGCTGTTTTTT.

The V gene is TRBV6-1, the J gene TRBJ2-7; TRBD2 matches 9 bases. Per germline, CDR1 MNHNS and CDR2 SASEGT. With 7 bases clipped from V and 2 bases from J, the junction kept 3 bases outside the gene matches. The CDR3 has 13 amino acids. The CDR3 reads CASTPSGAYEQYF. DNA of the CDR3: TGTGCCAGCACCCCTAGCGGGGCCTACGAGCAGTACTTC.

The chain recombines TRBV5-6 with TRBJ2-3; no definite D call. Trimming cost V 2 bases and J 7 bases, with 14 bases left between them. CDR1 and CDR2 from the germline V gene are SGHDT and YYEEEE. This CDR3 region has 14 residues. This CDR3 is CASSFGPAANTQYF. In nucleotides, the CDR3 is TGTGCCAGCAGCTTTGGGCCAGCTGCGAATACGCAGTATTTT.

There are a few counts of this clone. The chain is built from TRBV7-3 and TRBJ1-1; possibly TRBD1 for D (5 bases). Germline V gene data show CDR1 as SGHTA and CDR2 as FQGTGA. The CDR3 has 13 residues. V lost 8 bases, J lost 1 base, and 11 bases lay in between. The CDR3 coding sequence is TGTGCCAGCCTCGGGGGTCCGAACACTGAAGCTTTCTTT. Translating gives CASLGGPNTEAFF.

The chain employs TRBV27 and TRBJ2-2, with 8 bases identical to TRBD2. V gave up 0 bases and J gave up 5 bases; unmatched junction bases: 8. Germline V gives CDR1 MNHEY, CDR2 SMNVEV (reference sequence). There are 17 residues in the CDR3. CDR3 in amino acids: CASSLSIGRARTGELFF. The CDR3 DNA sequence: TGTGCCAGCAGTTTATCTATCGGGAGGGCCCGGACCGGGGAGCTGTTTTTT.

This clone has a handful of counts. The chain links TRBV29-1 to TRBJ2-5; TRBD1 agrees at 7 bases. After removal of 5 bases from V and 5 bases from J, the junction contained 8 bases not matched to a gene. There are 13 residues in the CDR3. Per germline, CDR1 SQVTM and CDR2 ANQGSEA. This CDR3 is CSVRTGSRETQYF. CDR3 nucleotide sequence: TGCAGCGTTAGGACAGGCTCAAGGGAGACCCAGTACTTC.

This chain uses TRBV13 with TRBJ2-7; 8 nucleotides agree with TRBD2. J was trimmed by 2 bases and V by 4 bases; bases with no gene match: 7. This CDR3 has 15 residues. CDR1 is PRHDT and CDR2 is FYEKMQ in the germline V gene (reference sequence). The CDR3 region is CASSSRTSPPYEQYF. Here the CDR3 DNA reads TGTGCCAGCAGCTCTCGGACTAGCCCCCCCTACGAGCAGTACTTC.

J is TRBJ1-4 and V is TRBV9; 11 bases match TRBD1. J lost 5 bases, V lost 0 bases, and 6 bases had no gene match. Germline CDR1 reads SGDLS; CDR2 reads YYNGEE. This CDR3 is 17 amino acids long. As DNA, the CDR3 is TGTGCCAGCAGCGTAGGGGGACAGGGGGAAGGAAATGAAAAACTGTTTTTT. Translating gives CASSVGGQGEGNEKLFF.

CDR3 nucleotides: TGCGCCAGCAGCCGGACAGGGTACGAGCAGTACTTC. Encoded protein: CASSRTGYEQYF. The V call is TRBV5-1, the J call TRBJ2-7; 8 bases line up with TRBD1. The CDR3 runs to 12 residues. Germline CDR1 and CDR2: SGHRS and YFSETQ. Losses at the gene ends were 4 bases for V and 4 bases for J; bases not matched to a gene: 1.

The rearrangement links TRBV14 to TRBJ2-7; no clear D. V lost 3 bases and J lost 6, with 15 bases in between. The CDR3 consists of 14 residues. Germline CDR1 reads SGHDN; CDR2 reads FVKESK. The CDR3 loop reads CASSQSGHGPEQYF. The CDR3 DNA is TGTGCCAGCAGCCAGTCAGGCCACGGTCCCGAGCAGTACTTC.